The 26 T cell receptor beta chains below were found in one sample sequenced in a study of quantifying T cell responses using KT2 cells (dated by TCRdb to 2015 to 2018). Regarding the research as a whole: RNA was DNase-treated and reverse transcribed with TCR alpha and beta constant-region primers, mostly using SuperScript III.

The library relied on UMI-ligation and nested PCR. Reads for this sample came from an Illumina MiSeq. Using T4 RNA ligase 1, a single-stranded oligonucleotide bearing the Illumina SP2 sequence plus a UMI was ligated onto the 3' end of the cDNA. PCR1 ran approximately 4 cycles (98°C 15 s, 69°C 30 s, 72°C 40 s); the beta primer was an equimolar mix of RC1.1 and RC1.2 covering TRBC1 and TRBC2. TCRdb passed the public sequencing reads through fastp at Q25 and MiXCR, retaining productive beta sequences. Every distinct CDR3 protein forms one entry, paired with its most common genes and DNA. The sample table holds fewer than 50,000 distinct CDR3 sequences, of which 15% to 20% were seen once. About 40% of the sample rests with the top ten. Sequencing was done on a sample of PBMCs spiked with cells of the T cell clone KT2. Source of these receptors: a human donor.

This clonotype was detected only a few times. This chain connects TRBV6-4 to TRBJ2-1; 10 nucleotides agree with TRBD2. Per germline, CDR1 MRHNA and CDR2 SNTAGT. The length of the CDR3 is 16 residues. Germline trimming cut 4 bases from V and 5 bases from J; bases unmatched to any gene: 8. CDR3 residues: CASSGDVAGGHNEQFF. CDR3 nucleotide sequence: TGTGCCAGCAGTGGCGATGTAGCGGGAGGTCACAATGAGCAGTTCTTC.

The J gene is TRBJ1-6, the V gene TRBV28, with D perhaps TRBD1 (5 bases). The germline V and J ends were trimmed by 5 bases and 10 bases, with 18 bases remaining between them. The CDR3 loop spans 15 amino acids. In germline, CDR1 is MDHEN, CDR2 SYDVKM. The chain's CDR3 is CASSGDGQDWSPLHF. For the CDR3, the DNA is TGTGCCAGCAGTGGGGACGGGCAGGATTGGTCACCCCTCCACTTT.

The rearrangement links TRBV6-1 to TRBJ1-5; D may be TRBD1 (5 bases). CDR3 size: 16 residues. Germline V lookup: CDR1 MNHNS, CDR2 SASEGT. V lost 6 bases and J 0 bases, leaving 15 bases between the germline ends. DNA of the CDR3: TGTGCCAGCAGCGCCGGGAGGGGATATAGCAATCAGCCCCAGCATTTT. Protein: CASSAGRGYSNQPQHF.

CDR3 DNA sequence: TGTGCCAGCAGTTACTGGGGGACTAACTCTGGAAACACCATATATTTT. Amino acid sequence: CASSYWGTNSGNTIYF. The rearrangement uses TRBV6-6 and TRBJ1-3; possibly TRBD1 for D (5 bases). The CDR3 is made up of 16 amino acids. The V gene lost 1 base and the J gene lost 0 bases, with 10 bases spanning the gap. The germline V gene has CDR1 MNHNY and CDR2 SVGAGI (reference sequence).

In its sample, this clonotype was seen many times. The V call is TRBV7-9, the J call TRBJ2-5; 8 nucleotides match TRBD2. V shed 5 bases, J shed 1 base, and the junction held 6 bases outside the gene matches. The CDR3 has 15 residues. Germline V gives CDR1 SEHNR, CDR2 FQNEAQ (reference sequence). CDR3 residues: CASSPRTSLQETQYF. The CDR3 nucleotides read TGTGCCAGCAGCCCGAGGACTAGCCTCCAAGAGACCCAGTACTTC.

This clonotype was detected many times. J is TRBJ2-2 and V is TRBV10-1; no clear D. The ends were cut back, 3 bases at V and 4 bases at J, with 9 bases in the middle. Germline loops: CDR1 WNHNN, CDR2 SYGVQD (reference sequence). The CDR3 is 14 residues long. The CDR3 coding sequence is TGCGCCAGCAGTGACGACGTTTCCACCGGGGAGCTGTTTTTT. This encodes CASSDDVSTGELFF.

This clonotype has ten or more counts. The V call is TRBV9, the J call TRBJ2-3; D perhaps matches TRBD2 (5 bases). V lost 3 bases to trimming and J lost 3 bases, with 11 bases between them. Per germline, CDR1 SGDLS and CDR2 YYNGEE. This CDR3 is 14 amino acids long. CDR3 region: CASSAKGGTDTQYF. Here the CDR3 DNA reads TGTGCCAGCAGCGCTAAGGGCGGGACAGATACGCAGTATTTT.

This clonotype was detected only a few times. The V and J genes are TRBV20-1 and TRBJ1-1; D may be TRBD1 (6 bases). The CDR3 consists of 14 residues. V lost 4 bases and J 4 bases, leaving 16 bases between the germline ends. Germline values: CDR1 DFQATT, CDR2 SNEGSKA (reference sequence). Here the CDR3 reads CSANVGRGGTEAFF. The CDR3 DNA follows: TGCAGTGCTAATGTTGGGAGGGGGGGCACTGAAGCTTTCTTT.

Only a few counts were recorded for this clonotype. V and J are TRBV6-5 and TRBJ2-7; TRBD2 matches at 7 bases. The germline V gene has CDR1 MNHEY and CDR2 SVGAGI. The CDR3 extends over 13 amino acids. The junction had 8 bases not matched to a gene; V was cut back by 6 bases and J by 6 bases. CDR3 DNA sequence: TGTGCCAGCAGCACCTGGGAGGGGCGCGAGCAGTACTTC. It encodes CASSTWEGREQYF.

This chain connects TRBV5-1 to TRBJ1-1; TRBD1 is a possible D gene (5 bases). V lost 0 bases, J lost 0 bases, and 12 bases lay in between. This CDR3 region has 16 residues. Germline CDR1 reads SGHRS; CDR2 reads YFSETQ. Here the CDR3 DNA reads TGCGCCAGCAGCTTGGGCATGGGACCCATGAACACTGAAGCTTTCTTT. Amino acids: CASSLGMGPMNTEAFF.

The chain joins TRBV5-1 to TRBJ2-3; D remains ambiguous. V lost 0 bases to trimming and J lost 2 bases, with 7 bases between them. CDR3 length: 14 residues. Per germline, CDR1 SGHRS and CDR2 YFSETQ. The CDR3 region is CASSLERSTDTQYF. The CDR3 DNA reads as TGCGCCAGCAGCTTGGAGAGATCCACAGATACGCAGTATTTT. Full variable domain (rest looked up from reference TRBV5-1 and TRBJ2-3): KAGVTQTPRYLIKTRGQQVTLSCSPISGHRSVSWYQQTPGQGLQFLFEYFSETQRNKGNFPGRFSGRQFSNSRSEMNVSTLELGDSALYLCASSLERSTDTQYFGPGTRLTVL.

This clonotype occurred a few times. The chain joins TRBV4-1 to TRBJ2-5; D unclear. There are 14 residues in the CDR3. Trimming stripped 1 base from V and 0 bases from J, with 6 bases between. In germline, CDR1 is MGHRA, CDR2 YSYEKL. CDR3 sequence reads: CASSQGGNQETQYF. The CDR3 bases are TGCGCCAGCAGCCAAGGCGGAAACCAAGAGACCCAGTACTTC.

This clonotype was seen at least ten times. The chain carries TRBV12-3 or TRBV12-4 and TRBJ2-1, with D possibly being TRBD1 or TRBD2 (5 bases each). Trimming pared 6 bases from V and 8 bases from J, leaving 11 bases between. The CDR3 runs to 12 residues. CDR3 loop: CASRPRDHEQFF. CDR3 DNA: TGTGCCAGCAGGCCCAGGGACCATGAGCAGTTCTTC.

This clonotype has a count of ten or more. This chain links TRBV29-1 with TRBJ1-1; unclear D gene. Germline assignment: CDR1 SQVTM and CDR2 ANQGSEA. The CDR3 is 15 amino acids. V was trimmed by 1 base and J by 2 bases, leaving 14 bases between them. The CDR3 loop reads CSVEGSVGLNTEAFF. CDR3 bases: TGCAGCGTTGAAGGTTCTGTCGGCTTAAACACTGAAGCTTTCTTT.

This clonotype was counted many times. The chain uses TRBV6-1 and TRBJ1-1, with TRBD1 matching 7 bases. Looked up from germline, CDR1 is MNHNS and CDR2 is SASEGT. Trimming took 10 bases from V and 0 from J; bases not matched to a gene: 8. This CDR3 region has 14 residues. The CDR3 nucleotides are TGTGCCAACCGACAGGGAGGAGTGAACACTGAAGCTTTCTTT. It is translated as CANRQGGVNTEAFF.

This clonotype was picked up a small number of times. This chain links TRBV2 with TRBJ2-7; D is unclear. Trimming left V 6 bases short and J 7 bases short, with 7 bases between. CDR1 is SNHLY and CDR2 is FYNNEI in the germline V gene. This CDR3 is built from 10 residues. This chain's CDR3 is CASSPVEQYF. CDR3 DNA: TGTGCCAGCAGCCCGGTGGAGCAGTACTTC.

V usage is TRBV6-2 or TRBV6-3 and J usage is TRBJ2-2; D call uncertain. CDR1 is MNHEY and CDR2 is SVGEGT in the germline V gene. The CDR3 spans 14 residues. Between the trimmed V and J ends, which lost 7 bases and 7 bases, there was a span of 16 bases. The CDR3 nucleotides read TGTGCCAGCAAAAGCGTCAGCGCGGTCGGGGAGCTGTTTTTT. This sequence encodes CASKSVSAVGELFF.

In this sample, this clonotype turned up a few times. CDR3 residues: CASSQRGPAGETQYF. The CDR3, as DNA: TGTGCCAGCAGCCAGCGGGGCCCAGCGGGGGAGACCCAGTACTTC. The rearrangement links TRBV13 to TRBJ2-5; TRBD2 matches 7 bases. CDR1 and CDR2 (germline): PRHDT, FYEKMQ (reference sequence). There are 15 residues in the CDR3. J gave up 5 bases and V 5 bases, and 11 bases lay outside the gene matches. The entire variable domain, with the rest obtained from reference TRBV13 and TRBJ2-5, is as follows: AAGVIQSPRHLIKEKRETATLKCYPIPRHDTVYWYQQGPGQDPQFLISFYEKMQSDKGSIPDRFSAQQFSDYHSELNMSSLELGDSALYFCASSQRGPAGETQYFGPGTRLLVL.

The V call is TRBV15, the J call TRBJ2-5; 8 bases are a match to TRBD1. V lost 5 bases to trimming and J lost 6 bases; unmatched junction nucleotides: 5. This CDR3 is built from 13 residues. Germline V gene lookup returns CDR1 LNHNV and CDR2 YYDKDF (reference sequence). The CDR3 DNA is TGTGCCACCAGCTTAGACAGGGGCCAGACCCAGTACTTC. This gives the protein CATSLDRGQTQYF.

This clonotype was seen at least ten times. The V gene is TRBV6-1, the J gene TRBJ2-7; D is possibly TRBD1 (7 bases). The V gene's germline CDR1 is MNHNS and CDR2 SASEGT. CDR3 length equals 15 residues. Trimming shortened V by 0 bases and J by 2 bases, and 11 bases separated the two germline ends. The CDR3 DNA follows: TGTGCCAGCAGTGAAGCGGCAGGGGGGACCTACGAGCAGTACTTC. Amino acids: CASSEAAGGTYEQYF.

This sequence joins TRBV7-3 and TRBJ2-2, with 11 bases matching TRBD2. The CDR3 consists of 16 residues. V trimming: 5 bases; J trimming: 2 bases; junction bases outside the gene matches: 4. Per the germline V gene, CDR1 is SGHTA and CDR2 is FQGTGA. In nucleotides, the CDR3 is TGTGCCAGCAGCCCGACTAGCGGGGAAAACACCGGGGAGCTGTTTTTT. Amino acids: CASSPTSGENTGELFF. The full variable domain, rest sourced from reference TRBV7-3 and TRBJ2-2, is GAGVSQTPSNKVTEKGKYVELRCDPISGHTALYWYRQSLGQGPEFLIYFQGTGAADDSGLPNDRFFAVRPEGSVSTLKIQRTERGDSAVYLCASSPTSGENTGELFFGEGSRLTVL.

CDR3 protein: CASSTYARGSGVHNEQFF. The DNA of the CDR3 is TGTGCCAGCAGCACGTACGCGAGGGGGAGCGGGGTGCACAATGAGCAGTTCTTC. The rearrangement joins TRBV7-2 to TRBJ2-1, with D maybe TRBD2 (7 bases). Trimming pared 5 bases from V and 5 bases from J, leaving 25 bases between. There are 18 residues in the CDR3. Germline CDR1 SGHTA, CDR2 FQGNSA.

V and J are TRBV5-1 and TRBJ2-3; TRBD2 matches 11 bases. The V and J ends lost 4 bases and 2 bases, in that order; junction bases with no gene match: 6. Germline CDR1 and CDR2: SGHRS and YFSETQ. CDR3 length: 16 residues. In DNA, the CDR3 is TGCGCCAGCAGCCCGACTAGCGGGGTCTACACAGATACGCAGTATTTT. This translates into CASSPTSGVYTDTQYF.

The rearrangement links TRBV9 to TRBJ2-1; D gene uncertain. The CDR3 consists of 15 residues. The V gene lost 5 bases and the J gene lost 6 bases, with 18 bases spanning the gap. In germline, CDR1 is SGDLS, CDR2 YYNGEE. The CDR3 DNA is TGTGCCAGCAGGGGCGGTGGCACTGAGGCCAATGAGCAGTTCTTC. Protein product: CASRGGGTEANEQFF.

This clonotype was found a few times. The V gene is TRBV7-9, the J gene TRBJ2-7, with D unclear. The CDR3 has 13 amino acids. Trimming removed 5 bases from V and 3 bases from J, with 11 bases in between. The germline V gene has CDR1 SEHNR and CDR2 FQNEAQ (reference sequence). The CDR3 DNA reads as TGTGCCAGCAGCCCCTGGTGGGACTACGAGCAGTACTTC. It specifies CASSPWWDYEQYF.

V and J are TRBV29-1 and TRBJ1-1; TRBD1 is a possible D gene (5 bases). The CDR3 is made up of 17 amino acids. Germline V gene sequence: CDR1 SQVTM, CDR2 ANQGSEA. V lost 0 bases, J lost 4 bases, and 21 bases lay in between. CDR3: CSVEDPRDRGIGTEAFF. DNA of the CDR3: TGCAGCGTTGAAGATCCCAGGGATCGGGGAATTGGCACTGAAGCTTTCTTT.